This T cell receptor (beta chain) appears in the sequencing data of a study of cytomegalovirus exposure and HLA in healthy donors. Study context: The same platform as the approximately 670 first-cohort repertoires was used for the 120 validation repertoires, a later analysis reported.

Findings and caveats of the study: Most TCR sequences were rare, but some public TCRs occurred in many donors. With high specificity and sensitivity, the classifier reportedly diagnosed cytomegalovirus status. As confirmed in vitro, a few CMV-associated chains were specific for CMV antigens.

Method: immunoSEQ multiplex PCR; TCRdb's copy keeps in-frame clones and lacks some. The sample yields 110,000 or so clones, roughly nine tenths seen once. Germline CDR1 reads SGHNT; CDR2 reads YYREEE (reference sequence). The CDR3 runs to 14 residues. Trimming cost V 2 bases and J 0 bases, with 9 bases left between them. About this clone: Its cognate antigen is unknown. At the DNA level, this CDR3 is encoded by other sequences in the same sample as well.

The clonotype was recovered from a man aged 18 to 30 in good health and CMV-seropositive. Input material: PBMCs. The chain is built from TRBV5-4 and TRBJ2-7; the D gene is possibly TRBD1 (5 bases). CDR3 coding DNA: TGTGCCAGCAGCTTAGGTCAGGGCTCCTACGAGCAGTACTTC. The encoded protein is CASSLGQGSYEQYF.